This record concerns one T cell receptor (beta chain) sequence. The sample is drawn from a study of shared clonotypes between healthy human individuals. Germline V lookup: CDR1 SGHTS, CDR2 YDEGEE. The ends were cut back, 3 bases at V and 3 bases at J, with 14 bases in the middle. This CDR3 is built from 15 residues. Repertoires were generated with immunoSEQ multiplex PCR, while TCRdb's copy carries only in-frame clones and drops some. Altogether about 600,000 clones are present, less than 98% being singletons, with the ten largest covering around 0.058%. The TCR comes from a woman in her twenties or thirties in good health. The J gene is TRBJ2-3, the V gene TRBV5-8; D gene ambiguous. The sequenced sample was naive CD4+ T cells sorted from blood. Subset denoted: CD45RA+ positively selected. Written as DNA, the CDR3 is TGTGCCAGCAGCTCGGGTGCCTACTTTACAGATACGCAGTATTTT. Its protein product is CASSSGAYFTDTQYF.